Below are 17 T cell receptor beta chains sequenced from a single sample in a study of T cells after yellow fever vaccination. From the 5' RACE reads, TCRdb called clonotypes with MiXCR, one entry per CDR3 protein. Of under 200,000 distinct CDR3 sequences in the sample, 11% were seen once. The sample here was CD8+ T cells sorted from PBMCs, taken 15 days after the yellow fever booster vaccination. These receptor sequences come from a man aged 18 to 30 who received the YFV17D yellow fever vaccine.

CDR3 loop: CASSLETGGYQETQYF. The CDR3, as DNA: TGCGCCAGCAGCTTGGAGACAGGGGGATACCAAGAGACCCAGTACTTC. The rearrangement uses TRBV5-1 and TRBJ2-5; 9 nucleotides line up with TRBD1. This CDR3 has 16 residues. Germline V CDR1 and CDR2: SGHRS, YFSETQ. The junction had 3 bases not matched to a gene; V was cut back by 0 bases and J by 0 bases.

This clonotype has a handful of counts. CDR3 sequence reads: CSARPQPQHF. Written as DNA, the CDR3 is TGCAGTGCTAGGCCCCAGCCCCAGCATTTT. The chain combines TRBV20-1 with TRBJ1-5, with D unclear. The germline V gene encodes CDR1 DFQATT and CDR2 SNEGSKA (reference sequence). This CDR3 has 10 residues. V was cut by 3 bases and J by 7 bases, with 4 bases left in between.

This clonotype was observed many times. The rearrangement links TRBV12-3 or TRBV12-4 to TRBJ2-7, with D possibly matching TRBD2 (6 bases). Trimming pared 7 bases from V and 1 base from J, leaving 20 bases between. This CDR3 spans 16 amino acids. In DNA form, the CDR3 reads TGTGCCAGCACCCAGACCGGGACTCCGCGTTCCTACGAGCAGTACGTC. Protein sequence: CASTQTGTPRSYEQYV.

This clonotype was detected ten times or more. This sequence joins TRBV4-3 and TRBJ2-7; D unclear. CDR3 length equals 13 residues. The germline CDR1 and CDR2 sequences are LGHNA and YSLEER. V shed 4 bases and J shed 0 bases, with 7 bases lying between them. The CDR3, as DNA: TGCGCCAGCAGCCCCGTGGGCTCCTACGAGCAGTACTTC. Its protein product is CASSPVGSYEQYF.

This chain connects TRBV27 to TRBJ1-5; TRBD1 agrees at 7 bases. J was trimmed by 4 bases and V by 5 bases; bases with no gene match: 8. The CDR3 totals 15 residues. The germline CDR1 and CDR2 sequences are MNHEY and SMNVEV (reference sequence). The CDR3 spells CASSPDRDRNQPQHF. For the CDR3, the DNA is TGTGCCAGCAGTCCGGACCGGGACAGAAATCAGCCCCAGCATTTT.

This clonotype appeared a few times. This chain uses TRBV4-1 with TRBJ2-1, with D maybe TRBD2 (6 bases). The germline gives CDR1 MGHRA, CDR2 YSYEKL. V dropped 2 bases and J dropped 6 bases, with 23 bases sitting between them. The CDR3 is 18 residues long. This chain's CDR3 is CASSQPFGHDEEGNEQFF. Written as DNA, the CDR3 is TGCGCCAGCAGCCAACCCTTTGGGCATGATGAGGAGGGCAATGAGCAGTTCTTC.

This clonotype was counted a few times. The CDR3 sequence is CSVEDLSDTRRSTDTQYF. The CDR3 DNA reads as TGCAGCGTTGAAGATTTGTCAGATACTAGAAGAAGCACAGATACGCAGTATTTT. The rearrangement links TRBV29-1 to TRBJ2-3; weak D call: TRBD2 (5 bases). CDR1 SQVTM and CDR2 ANQGSEA come from the germline V gene. V was shortened by 0 bases and J by 0 bases, with 19 bases between the two germline ends. The CDR3 covers 18 residues.

In its sample, this clonotype was seen a few times. The rearrangement joins TRBV6-6 to TRBJ2-7, with D uncertain. With 6 bases removed from V and 1 base from J, the gap between germline ends came to 13 bases. The CDR3 totals 14 residues. Germline V gene sequence: CDR1 MNHNY, CDR2 SVGAGI (reference sequence). CDR3 amino acids: CASSHNPGSYEQYV. CDR3 nucleotides: TGTGCCAGCAGCCACAACCCCGGGTCCTACGAGCAGTACGTC.

J is TRBJ1-1 and V is TRBV7-2; D is unresolved. The V and J ends lost 1 base and 8 bases respectively, with 14 bases between them. CDR1 SGHTA and CDR2 FQGNSA come from the germline V gene. The length of the CDR3 is 14 residues. CDR3 sequence reads: CASSLVGYLTEAFF. The CDR3 bases are TGTGCCAGCAGCTTAGTGGGATATCTGACCGAAGCTTTCTTT.

This clonotype was counted at least ten times. The rearrangement uses TRBV4-3 and TRBJ2-7; D gene ambiguous. This CDR3 region has 14 residues. Trimming left V 0 bases short and J 0 bases short, with 6 bases between. The germline V gene encodes CDR1 LGHNA and CDR2 YSLEER. CDR3 sequence (DNA): TGCGCCAGCAGCCAAGATGTGGGCTCCTACGAGCAGTACTTC. Protein sequence: CASSQDVGSYEQYF.

The sample holds a few counts of this clonotype. The chain joins TRBV18 to TRBJ2-7, with D perhaps assigned TRBD1 or TRBD2 (6 bases each). Trimming pared 3 bases from V and 0 bases from J, leaving 15 bases between. Germline V lookup: CDR1 KGHSH, CDR2 LQKENI. The CDR3 consists of 16 residues. The CDR3 sequence: CASSPLGGYGSYEQYF. The CDR3 DNA sequence: TGTGCCAGCTCACCTCTAGGGGGGTATGGCTCCTACGAGCAGTACTTC. Together with reference TRBV18 and TRBJ2-7, the CDR3 gives the full variable domain: NAGVMQNPRHLVRRRGQEARLRCSPMKGHSHVYWYRQLPEEGLKFMVYLQKENIIDESGMPKERFSAEFPKEGPSILRIQQVVRGDSAAYFCASSPLGGYGSYEQYFGPGTRLTVT.

This clonotype was counted between two and nine times. The chain is built from TRBV5-1 and TRBJ2-1; D perhaps matches TRBD2 (6 bases). The CDR3 is 18 residues long. Germline V gene lookup returns CDR1 SGHRS and CDR2 YFSETQ. Between the trimmed V and J ends, which lost 1 base and 0 bases, there was a span of 17 bases. CDR3 loop: CASSLNLGRESSYNEQFF. CDR3 bases: TGCGCCAGCAGCTTGAACCTGGGCCGGGAGAGCTCCTACAATGAGCAGTTCTTC.

The chain joins TRBV27 to TRBJ2-7, with D possibly TRBD2 on 6 matching bases. Between the trimmed V and J ends, which lost 0 bases and 4 bases, there was a span of 7 bases. The V gene's germline CDR1 is MNHEY and CDR2 SMNVEV (reference sequence). The CDR3 loop spans 13 amino acids. The CDR3 spells CASSLSSGYEQYV. CDR3 sequence (DNA): TGTGCCAGCAGTTTATCGAGCGGGTACGAGCAGTACGTC.

The J gene is TRBJ1-1, the V gene TRBV4-1; weak D call: TRBD1 (5 bases). Deletions cut 8 bases from V and 4 bases from J, with 20 bases between. The V gene's germline CDR1 is MGHRA and CDR2 YSYEKL. This CDR3 has 15 residues. The CDR3 coding sequence is TGCGCCAGCTTGTTTAGTTTGTCAGGGAGCACTGAAGCTTTCTTT. This gives the protein CASLFSLSGSTEAFF.

This clonotype has ten or more counts. The chain employs TRBV11-2 and TRBJ2-5; 7 bases line up with TRBD1. Trimming took 4 bases from V and 0 from J; bases not matched to a gene: 2. The germline CDR1 and CDR2 sequences are SGHAT and FQNNGV. This CDR3 spans 14 amino acids. The CDR3 sequence is CASSSQGYQETQYF. In nucleotides, the CDR3 is TGTGCCAGCAGCTCACAGGGGTACCAAGAGACCCAGTACTTC.

This clonotype was observed a few times. The chain links TRBV4-1 to TRBJ2-1, with D possibly being TRBD1 (6 bases). This CDR3 region has 14 residues. Trimming left V 5 bases short and J 9 bases short, with 17 bases between. The V gene's germline CDR1 is MGHRA and CDR2 YSYEKL. The CDR3 DNA reads TGCGCCAGCAGCTCCCGTGGGGGCTTGGGTGAGCAGTTCTTC. Encoded protein: CASSSRGGLGEQFF.

The rearrangement links TRBV5-1 to TRBJ2-7, with D unresolved. The germline gives CDR1 SGHRS, CDR2 YFSETQ. The CDR3 is made up of 14 amino acids. V lost 4 bases to trimming and J lost 5 bases, with 16 bases between them. CDR3 in amino acids: CASSIGIWADEQYF. In nucleotides, the CDR3 is TGCGCCAGCAGCATTGGGATTTGGGCGGACGAGCAGTACTTC.